Shown below are 26 T cell receptor beta chains from a single sample sequenced in a study of post-analysis software for immune sequencing data. Whole-study findings and limits: A few TRBV segments were significantly more frequent in patients than in controls. TRBV5-6, TRBV5-1 and TRBV20-1 were among these segments.

These TCRs' antigens remain unknown. Researchers reported that TCR beta cDNA libraries carried unique molecular identifiers. One entry per CDR3 protein, called by TCRdb with MiXCR from the PCR reads. The sample carries more than 500,000 distinct CDR3 sequences, around 34% recorded once. The specimen sequenced was blood. The receptors originated from a girl younger than 18 with multiple sclerosis.

This clonotype appeared a few times. J is TRBJ2-7 and V is TRBV20-1; TRBD2 aligns across 9 bases. The junction had 4 bases not matched to a gene; V was cut back by 6 bases and J by 1 base. CDR1 and CDR2 (germline): DFQATT, SNEGSKA (reference sequence). This CDR3 is 13 amino acids long. The CDR3 sequence: CSAPGLASYEQYF. The CDR3 coding sequence is TGCAGTGCCCCGGGACTAGCTTCCTACGAGCAGTACTTC.

This clonotype was seen only a few times. V and J are TRBV5-1 and TRBJ1-2; the D is unclear. V lost 4 bases and J lost 0, with 13 bases in between. Germline loops: CDR1 SGHRS, CDR2 YFSETQ. The CDR3 runs to 15 residues. The CDR3 DNA is TGCGCCAGCAGCCCTATAGAGGGAGCTAACTATGGCTACACCTTC. Translation: CASSPIEGANYGYTF.

This clonotype was counted only a few times. This chain links TRBV24-1 with TRBJ2-3; the match to TRBD1 covers 8 bases. This CDR3 spans 17 amino acids. Germline V gives CDR1 KGHDR, CDR2 SFDVKD. Trimming took 0 bases from V and 0 from J; bases not matched to a gene: 4. CDR3 in DNA: TGTGCCACCAGTGATTTGCTCGGACAGGGAAGCACAGATACGCAGTATTTT. Its protein is CATSDLLGQGSTDTQYF.

V is TRBV6-5 and J is TRBJ1-1; D is unresolved. Germline CDR1 is MNHEY and CDR2 is SVGAGI. The CDR3 spans 14 residues. V was clipped by 7 bases and J by 3 bases, with 15 bases between them. For the CDR3, the DNA is TGTGCCAGCAAACCTCTACAAGGGCACACTGAAGCTTTCTTT. Its protein product is CASKPLQGHTEAFF.

This clonotype turned up a few times. The rearrangement uses TRBV20-1 and TRBJ2-3, with TRBD2 matching 9 bases. After removal of 0 bases from V and 8 bases from J, the junction contained 9 bases not matched to a gene. Germline V gene data show CDR1 as DFQATT and CDR2 as SNEGSKA (reference sequence). The CDR3 consists of 15 residues. The CDR3 protein is CSARDPTSGHPTQYF. Written as DNA, the CDR3 is TGCAGTGCTAGAGATCCTACTAGCGGGCACCCTACGCAGTATTTT.

The V call is TRBV28, the J call TRBJ2-3; D unresolved. CDR1 is MDHEN and CDR2 is SYDVKM in the germline V gene. Between the trimmed V and J ends, which lost 3 bases and 0 bases, there was a span of 16 bases. The CDR3 is 17 amino acids. Written as DNA, the CDR3 is TGTGCCAGCAGTTTTCATAAGGTAACAAGGAGCACAGATACGCAGTATTTT. It codes for CASSFHKVTRSTDTQYF.

This clonotype was counted a few times. V is TRBV5-1 and J is TRBJ1-4, with no clear D. The CDR3 is 13 residues long. Germline V gene lookup returns CDR1 SGHRS and CDR2 YFSETQ. Between the trimmed V and J ends, which lost 2 bases and 2 bases, there was a span of 4 bases. The CDR3 DNA sequence: TGCGCCAGCAGCTTTAAGACTAATGAAAAACTGTTTTTT. Protein product: CASSFKTNEKLFF.

J is TRBJ2-1 and V is TRBV7-6, with TRBD2 identical over 9 bases. Trimming removed 5 bases from V and 8 bases from J; junction bases left unmatched: 10. This CDR3 has 15 amino acids. The germline V gene has CDR1 SGHVS and CDR2 FNYEAQ. DNA for the CDR3: TGTGCCAGCAGCCTCATGGGCGGGGGGGCCTATGAGCAGTTCTTC. It specifies CASSLMGGGAYEQFF.

This clonotype was found a few times. The V call is TRBV20-1, the J call TRBJ1-4; D might be TRBD1 (6 bases). Trimming pared 3 bases from V and 8 bases from J, leaving 16 bases between. The length of the CDR3 is 14 residues. CDR1 and CDR2 (germline): DFQATT, SNEGSKA (reference sequence). As DNA, the CDR3 is TGCAGTGCTAGGACTAACAGGGTCGGGGAAAAACTGTTTTTT. The encoded protein is CSARTNRVGEKLFF.

This clonotype was recorded a few times. The chain is built from TRBV6-5 and TRBJ2-3; 8 bases fit TRBD2. Germline V gives CDR1 MNHEY, CDR2 SVGAGI. V lost 7 bases to trimming and J lost 4 bases; unmatched junction nucleotides: 7. CDR3 length equals 14 residues. CDR3 in amino acids: CASTRGGDADTQYF. The CDR3 DNA is TGTGCCAGCACCCGGGGGGGCGACGCAGATACGCAGTATTTT.

This clonotype was seen a few times. The chain employs TRBV6-1 and TRBJ1-2; 7 bases fit TRBD1. The CDR3 totals 13 residues. V was clipped by 6 bases and J by 4 bases; unmatched bases: 5. Germline CDR1 MNHNS, CDR2 SASEGT. This CDR3 reads CASSQGDVYGYTF. In nucleotides, the CDR3 is TGTGCCAGCAGCCAGGGGGACGTCTATGGCTACACCTTC.

The V and J genes are TRBV13 and TRBJ2-3; D is uncertain. Germline lookup yields CDR1 PRHDT and CDR2 FYEKMQ (reference sequence). The CDR3 loop spans 15 amino acids. V gave up 0 bases and J gave up 1 base, with 8 bases separating them. The CDR3 region is CASSLGYGGTDTQYF. The CDR3 DNA reads TGTGCCAGCAGCTTAGGCTACGGAGGCACAGATACGCAGTATTTT.

The chain couples TRBV6-5 to TRBJ2-5; possibly TRBD1 for D (6 bases). The CDR3 runs 14 residues. CDR1 MNHEY and CDR2 SVGAGI come from the germline V gene. Trimming cost V 5 bases and J 3 bases, with 13 bases left between them. As DNA, the CDR3 is TGTGCCAGCAGTCCCTGGGGGCAGGAAGAGACCCAGTACTTC. It yields the protein CASSPWGQEETQYF.

The V call is TRBV7-9, the J call TRBJ2-5, with 15 bases lining up with TRBD2. V gave up 5 bases and J gave up 6 bases; unmatched junction bases: 7. In germline, CDR1 is SEHNR, CDR2 FQNEAQ (reference sequence). The CDR3 runs 16 residues. CDR3 in amino acids: CASSAWTSGGVKTQYF. The CDR3 region has the DNA TGTGCCAGCAGCGCCTGGACTAGCGGGGGGGTCAAGACCCAGTACTTC.

V is TRBV5-1 and J is TRBJ2-2, with 8 bases lining up with TRBD2. The length of the CDR3 is 15 residues. Germline V lookup: CDR1 SGHRS, CDR2 YFSETQ. Losses at the gene ends were 1 base for V and 7 bases for J; bases not matched to a gene: 6. The CDR3 reads CASSLQPGLDGELFF. The CDR3 DNA reads TGCGCCAGCAGCTTGCAGCCGGGACTAGACGGGGAGCTGTTTTTT.

This clonotype occurred a few times. The rearrangement uses TRBV5-1 and TRBJ1-2; D is possibly TRBD1 (5 bases). The V and J ends lost 2 bases and 0 bases respectively, with 8 bases between them. The CDR3 has 14 amino acids. Germline CDR1 is SGHRS and CDR2 is YFSETQ. The CDR3 nucleotides are TGCGCCAGCAGCTTAACGACAGCTAACTATGGCTACACCTTC. The encoded protein is CASSLTTANYGYTF. Filled out from reference TRBV5-1 and TRBJ1-2, the complete variable domain reads KAGVTQTPRYLIKTRGQQVTLSCSPISGHRSVSWYQQTPGQGLQFLFEYFSETQRNKGNFPGRFSGRQFSNSRSEMNVSTLELGDSALYLCASSLTTANYGYTFGSGTRLTVV.

The chain carries TRBV20-1 and TRBJ1-1; TRBD1 might be the D (6 bases). CDR3 length: 14 residues. Germline CDR1 is DFQATT and CDR2 is SNEGSKA (reference sequence). Trimming removed 0 bases from V and 4 bases from J, with 12 bases in between. CDR3: CSARDSGGTTEAFF. CDR3 sequence (DNA): TGCAGTGCTAGAGATAGCGGGGGCACCACTGAAGCTTTCTTT.

This chain uses TRBV6-5 with TRBJ1-1; possibly TRBD1 for D (5 bases). The CDR3 totals 17 residues. Per germline, CDR1 MNHEY and CDR2 SVGAGI. V lost 0 bases to trimming and J lost 7 bases, with 21 bases between them. The CDR3 reads CASSYSNGRALNGEAFF. The CDR3 DNA reads TGTGCCAGCAGTTACTCGAACGGCAGGGCCCTTAATGGTGAAGCTTTCTTT.

This chain joins TRBV19 and TRBJ1-5; D is possibly TRBD1 (5 bases). This CDR3 is 14 amino acids long. V was shortened by 8 bases and J by 6 bases, with 17 bases between the two germline ends. Germline V gene lookup returns CDR1 LNHDA and CDR2 SQIVND (reference sequence). CDR3 DNA sequence: TGTGCCAGTTGTCGAGAGGGGCTGAGTCAGCCCCAGCATTTT. Its protein product is CASCREGLSQPQHF.

V gene TRBV20-1 combines with J gene TRBJ1-4; D is uncertain. The length of the CDR3 is 14 residues. Looked up from germline, CDR1 is DFQATT and CDR2 is SNEGSKA (reference sequence). Trimming took 5 bases from V and 0 from J, leaving 10 bases between them. The CDR3 protein is CSAVEVATNEKLFF. Here the CDR3 DNA reads TGCAGTGCTGTAGAGGTTGCAACTAATGAAAAACTGTTTTTT.

This clonotype was counted between two and nine times. This rearrangement joins TRBV10-3 to TRBJ2-3, with D possibly matching TRBD2 (6 bases). The V gene lost 2 bases and the J gene lost 5 bases, with 14 bases spanning the gap. The CDR3 length is 15 residues. Germline V lookup: CDR1 ENHRY, CDR2 SYGVKD. The CDR3 protein is CAISEGGVERDTQYF. CDR3 nucleotide sequence: TGTGCCATCAGTGAGGGAGGGGTAGAGCGAGATACGCAGTATTTT.

This clonotype was observed a few times. V usage is TRBV24-1 and J usage is TRBJ2-1; 7 nucleotides align to TRBD1. The CDR3 sequence is 14 residues long. With V trimmed by 1 base and J by 10 bases, 6 bases remained unmatched. The germline gives CDR1 KGHDR, CDR2 SFDVKD. The CDR3 nucleotides read TGTGCCACCAGTGATTTTGAGGGGACAGAGGAGCAGTTCTTC. This encodes CATSDFEGTEEQFF.

The gene calls are TRBV3-1 and TRBJ1-1; TRBD1 might be the D (5 bases). V shed 0 bases and J shed 0 bases, with 8 bases lying between them. Germline loops: CDR1 LGHDT, CDR2 YNNKEL (reference sequence). This CDR3 contains 15 residues. In DNA form, the CDR3 reads TGTGCCAGCAGCCAAGAAGGGGCGGTGAACACTGAAGCTTTCTTT. Protein: CASSQEGAVNTEAFF.

This clonotype was counted only a few times. The chain joins TRBV10-3 to TRBJ2-1, with a possible D match to TRBD1 (6 bases). V was cut by 11 bases and J by 13 bases, with 27 bases left in between. Germline values: CDR1 ENHRY, CDR2 SYGVKD. The CDR3 is 14 residues long. CDR3 sequence: CALHDRRIQETQFF. In DNA form, the CDR3 reads TGTGCCCTACACGACAGGCGAATCCAAGAGACCCAGTTCTTC.

V and J are TRBV29-1 and TRBJ1-1, with 7 bases aligning to TRBD1. The CDR3 has 13 amino acids. Germline assignment: CDR1 SQVTM and CDR2 ANQGSEA. With V trimmed by 8 bases and J by 1 base, 7 bases remained unmatched. The CDR3 DNA sequence: TGCAGCACTCGAGGGGGCCCGAACACTGAAGCTTTCTTT. Amino acids: CSTRGGPNTEAFF. Combining the CDR3 with reference TRBV29-1 and TRBJ1-1 gives the whole variable domain SAVISQKPSRDICQRGTSLTIQCQVDSQVTMMFWYRQQPGQSLTLIATANQGSEATYESGFVIDKFPISRPNLTFSTLTVSNMSPEDSSIYLCSTRGGPNTEAFFGQGTRLTVV.

V usage is TRBV6-4 and J usage is TRBJ1-6; maybe TRBD1 (5 bases). This CDR3 has 14 amino acids. CDR1 MRHNA and CDR2 SNTAGT come from the germline V gene. The V end lost 0 bases, the J end lost 8 bases, and 8 bases lay between the germline ends. CDR3 in amino acids: CASSDSKGHSPLHF. CDR3 nucleotides: TGTGCCAGCAGTGACTCGAAGGGGCATTCACCCCTCCACTTT.